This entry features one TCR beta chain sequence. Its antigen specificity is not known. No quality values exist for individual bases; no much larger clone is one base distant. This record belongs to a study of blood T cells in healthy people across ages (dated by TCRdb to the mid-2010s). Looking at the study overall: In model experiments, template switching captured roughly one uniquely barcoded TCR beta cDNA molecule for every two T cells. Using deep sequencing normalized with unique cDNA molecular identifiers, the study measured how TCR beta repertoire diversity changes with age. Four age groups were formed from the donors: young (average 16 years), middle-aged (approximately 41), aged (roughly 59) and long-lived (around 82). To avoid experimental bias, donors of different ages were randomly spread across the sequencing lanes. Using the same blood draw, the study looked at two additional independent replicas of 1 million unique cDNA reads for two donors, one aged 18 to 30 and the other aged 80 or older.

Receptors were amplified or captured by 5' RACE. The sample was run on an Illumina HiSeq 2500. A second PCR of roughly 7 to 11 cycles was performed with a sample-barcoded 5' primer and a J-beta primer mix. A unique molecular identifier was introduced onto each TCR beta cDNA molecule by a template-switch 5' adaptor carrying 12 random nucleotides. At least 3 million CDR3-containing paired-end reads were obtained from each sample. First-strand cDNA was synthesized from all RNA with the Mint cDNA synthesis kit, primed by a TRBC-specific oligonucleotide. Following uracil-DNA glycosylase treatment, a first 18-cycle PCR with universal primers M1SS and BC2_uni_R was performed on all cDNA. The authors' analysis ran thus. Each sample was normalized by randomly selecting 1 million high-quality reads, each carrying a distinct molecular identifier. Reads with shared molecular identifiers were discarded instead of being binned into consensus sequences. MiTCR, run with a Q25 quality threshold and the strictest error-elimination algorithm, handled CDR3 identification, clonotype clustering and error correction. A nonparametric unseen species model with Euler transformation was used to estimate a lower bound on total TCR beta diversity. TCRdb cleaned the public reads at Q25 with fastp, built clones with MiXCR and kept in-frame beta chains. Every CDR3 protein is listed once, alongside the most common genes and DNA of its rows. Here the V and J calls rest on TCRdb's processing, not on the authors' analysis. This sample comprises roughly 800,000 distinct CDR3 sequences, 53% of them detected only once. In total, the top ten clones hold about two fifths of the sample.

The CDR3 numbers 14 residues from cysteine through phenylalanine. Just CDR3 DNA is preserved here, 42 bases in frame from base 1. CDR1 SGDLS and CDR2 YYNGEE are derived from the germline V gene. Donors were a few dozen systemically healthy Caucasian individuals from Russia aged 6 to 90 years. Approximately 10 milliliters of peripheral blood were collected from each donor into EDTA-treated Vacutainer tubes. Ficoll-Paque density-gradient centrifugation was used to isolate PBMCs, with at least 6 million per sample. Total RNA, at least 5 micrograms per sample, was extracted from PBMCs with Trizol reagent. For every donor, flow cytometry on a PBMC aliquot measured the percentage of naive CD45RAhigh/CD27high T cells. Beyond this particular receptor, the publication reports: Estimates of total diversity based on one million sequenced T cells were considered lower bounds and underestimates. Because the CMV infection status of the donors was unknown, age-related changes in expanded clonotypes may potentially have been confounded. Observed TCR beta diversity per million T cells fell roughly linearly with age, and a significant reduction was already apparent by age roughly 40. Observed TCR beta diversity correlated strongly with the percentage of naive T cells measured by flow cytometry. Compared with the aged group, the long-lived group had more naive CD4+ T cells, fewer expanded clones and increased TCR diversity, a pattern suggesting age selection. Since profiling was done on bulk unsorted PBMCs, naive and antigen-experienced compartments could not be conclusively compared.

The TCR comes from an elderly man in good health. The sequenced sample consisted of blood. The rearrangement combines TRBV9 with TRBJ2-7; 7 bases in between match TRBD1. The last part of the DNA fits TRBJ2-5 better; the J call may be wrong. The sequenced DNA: TGTGCCAGCAGCGTAGAGGGGGCGCGGGAGACCCAGTACTTC. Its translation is CASSVEGARETQYF.